The entry below gives a single T cell receptor beta chain sequence along with its context. Per the original data handling: Reference gene primer amplification yielded estimated nucleated cell counts. Using immunoSEQ multiplex PCR, the repertoire was profiled, and TCRdb retains in-frame clones only, with some absent. V, J and clone size are those of that table, while D and trimming were read from the DNA. The repertoire consists of some 100,000 clones, with approximately 89% occurring once and the leading ten covering about 5.2%. This specimen belongs to a study of blood T cell repertoires in COVID-19. Whole-study context: Donors in the United States, Italy and Spain gave samples during acute or convalescent COVID-19. PBMCs, B-cell-depleted T cells, or T cells provided the cDNA or gDNA that made up the material.

Germline V gives CDR1 KGHSH, CDR2 LQKENI. This CDR3 has 15 residues. Germline trimming cut 2 bases from V and 4 bases from J; bases unmatched to any gene: 4. The TCR sequence derives from a woman of 80 years or more with active COVID-19. The chain carries TRBV18 and TRBJ2-2, with TRBD1 matching over 7 bases. The sequencing sample was made of peripheral blood. CDR3 DNA sequence: TGTGCCAGCTCACCAGCAGGGGGACGCACCGGGGAGCTGTTTTTT. Protein: CASSPAGGRTGELFF.